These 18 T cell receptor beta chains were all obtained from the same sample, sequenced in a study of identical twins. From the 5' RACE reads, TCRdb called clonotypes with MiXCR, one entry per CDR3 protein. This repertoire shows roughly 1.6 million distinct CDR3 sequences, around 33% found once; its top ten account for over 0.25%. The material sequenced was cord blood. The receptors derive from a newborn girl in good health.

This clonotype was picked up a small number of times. Written as DNA, the CDR3 is TGTGCCAGCTCACCACTCGGACAGGGAGAAGGCTACACCTTC. It encodes CASSPLGQGEGYTF. This chain uses TRBV18 with TRBJ1-2, with 8 bases aligning to TRBD1. V lost 1 base, J lost 8 bases, and 6 bases stayed unmatched. Germline CDR1 KGHSH, CDR2 LQKENI. The CDR3 has 14 residues. The full variable domain, its missing parts supplied by reference TRBV18 and TRBJ1-2, is NAGVMQNPRHLVRRRGQEARLRCSPMKGHSHVYWYRQLPEEGLKFMVYLQKENIIDESGMPKERFSAEFPKEGPSILRIQQVVRGDSAAYFCASSPLGQGEGYTFGSGTRLTVV.

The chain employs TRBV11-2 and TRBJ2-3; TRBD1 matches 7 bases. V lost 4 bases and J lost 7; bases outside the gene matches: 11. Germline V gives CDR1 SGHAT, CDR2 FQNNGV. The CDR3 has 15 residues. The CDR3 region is CASSSLDRKRYTQYF. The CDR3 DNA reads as TGTGCCAGCAGCTCCTTGGACAGGAAAAGATATACGCAGTATTTT.

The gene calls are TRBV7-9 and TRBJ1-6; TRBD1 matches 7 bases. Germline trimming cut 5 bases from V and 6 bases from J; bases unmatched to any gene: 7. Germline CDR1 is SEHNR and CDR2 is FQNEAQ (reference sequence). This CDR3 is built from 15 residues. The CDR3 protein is CASSPRQGPNSPLHF. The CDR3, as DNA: TGTGCCAGCAGCCCGCGACAGGGCCCTAATTCACCCCTCCACTTT.

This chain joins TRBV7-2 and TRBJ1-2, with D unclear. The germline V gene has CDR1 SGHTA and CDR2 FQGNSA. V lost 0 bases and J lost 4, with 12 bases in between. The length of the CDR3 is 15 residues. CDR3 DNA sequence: TGTGCCAGCAGCTTAGCGAGTTTCATGGCCTATGGCTACACCTTC. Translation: CASSLASFMAYGYTF.

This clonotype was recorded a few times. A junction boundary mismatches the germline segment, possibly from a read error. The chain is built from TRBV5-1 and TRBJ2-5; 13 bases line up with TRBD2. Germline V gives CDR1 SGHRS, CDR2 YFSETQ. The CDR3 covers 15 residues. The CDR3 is CASSLWTSGGNEQYF. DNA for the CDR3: TGTGCCAGCAGCTTATGGACTAGCGGGGGCAATGAGCAGTACTTC.

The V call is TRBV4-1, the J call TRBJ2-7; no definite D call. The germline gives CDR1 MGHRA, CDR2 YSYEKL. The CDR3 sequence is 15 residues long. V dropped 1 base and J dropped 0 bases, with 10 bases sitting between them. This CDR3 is CASSQAHGSSYEQYF. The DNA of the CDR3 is TGCGCCAGCAGCCAAGCCCACGGAAGCTCCTACGAGCAGTACTTC.

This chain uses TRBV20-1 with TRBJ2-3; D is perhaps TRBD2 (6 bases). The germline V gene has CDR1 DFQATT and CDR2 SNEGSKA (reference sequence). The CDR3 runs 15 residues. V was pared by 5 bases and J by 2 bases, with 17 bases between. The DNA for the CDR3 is TGCAGTGCTCCGAGGGCTAGCGTCCACACAGATACGCAGTATTTT. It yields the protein CSAPRASVHTDTQYF.

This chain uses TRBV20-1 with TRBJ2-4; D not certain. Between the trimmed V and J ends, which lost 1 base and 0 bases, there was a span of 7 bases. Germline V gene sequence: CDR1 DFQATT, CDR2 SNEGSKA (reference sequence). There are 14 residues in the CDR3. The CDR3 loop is CSARARLAKNIQYF. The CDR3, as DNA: TGCAGTGCTAGAGCCCGTTTAGCCAAAAACATTCAGTACTTC.

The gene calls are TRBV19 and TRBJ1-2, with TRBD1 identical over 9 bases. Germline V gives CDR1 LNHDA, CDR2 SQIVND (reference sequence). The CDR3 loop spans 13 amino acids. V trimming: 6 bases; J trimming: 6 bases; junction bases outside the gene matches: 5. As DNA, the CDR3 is TGTGCCAGTAGGGAACAGGGGGCGAATGGCTACACCTTC. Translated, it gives CASREQGANGYTF. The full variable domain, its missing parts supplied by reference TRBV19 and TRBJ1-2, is DGGITQSPKYLFRKEGQNVTLSCEQNLNHDAMYWYRQDPGQGLRLIYYSQIVNDFQKGDIAEGYSVSREKKESFPLTVTSAQKNPTAFYLCASREQGANGYTFGSGTRLTVV.

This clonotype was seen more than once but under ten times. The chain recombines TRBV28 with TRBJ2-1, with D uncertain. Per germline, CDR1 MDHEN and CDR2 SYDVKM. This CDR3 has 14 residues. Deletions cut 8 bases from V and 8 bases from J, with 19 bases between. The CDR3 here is CASRPMKLADEQFF. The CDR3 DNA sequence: TGTGCCAGCCGCCCAATGAAGCTCGCGGATGAGCAGTTCTTC.

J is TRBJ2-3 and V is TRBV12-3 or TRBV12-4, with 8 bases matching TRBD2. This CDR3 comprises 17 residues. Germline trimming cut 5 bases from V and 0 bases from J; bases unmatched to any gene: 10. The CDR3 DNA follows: TGTGCCAGCAGTCCCCGGTCGAGCGGGGGTAGCACAGATACGCAGTATTTT. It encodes CASSPRSSGGSTDTQYF.

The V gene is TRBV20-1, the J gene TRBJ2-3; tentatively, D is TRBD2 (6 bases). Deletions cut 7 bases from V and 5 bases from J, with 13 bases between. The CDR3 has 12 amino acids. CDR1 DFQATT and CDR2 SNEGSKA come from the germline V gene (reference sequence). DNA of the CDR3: TGCAGTGTAACTAGCAGCGTAGATACGCAGTATTTT. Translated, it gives CSVTSSVDTQYF.

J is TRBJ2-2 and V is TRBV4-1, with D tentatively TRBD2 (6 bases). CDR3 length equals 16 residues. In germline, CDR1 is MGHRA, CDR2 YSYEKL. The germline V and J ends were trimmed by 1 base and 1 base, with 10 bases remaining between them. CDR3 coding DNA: TGCGCCAGCAGCCAAGCCGGGGGATGGAACACCGGGGAGCTGTTTTTT. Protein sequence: CASSQAGGWNTGELFF.

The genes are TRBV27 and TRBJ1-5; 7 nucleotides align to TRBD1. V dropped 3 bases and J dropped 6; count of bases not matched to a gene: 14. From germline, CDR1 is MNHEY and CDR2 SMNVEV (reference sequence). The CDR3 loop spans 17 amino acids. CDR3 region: CASSFSGRGRWSQPQHF. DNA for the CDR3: TGTGCCAGCAGTTTTTCGGGCAGGGGGAGATGGAGTCAGCCCCAGCATTTT.

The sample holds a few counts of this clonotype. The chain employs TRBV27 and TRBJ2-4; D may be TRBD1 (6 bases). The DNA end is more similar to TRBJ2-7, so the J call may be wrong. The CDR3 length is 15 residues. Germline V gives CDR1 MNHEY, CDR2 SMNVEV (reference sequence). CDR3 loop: CASSSDSPFSYEQYF. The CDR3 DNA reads TGTGCCAGCAGTTCGGACAGCCCCTTCTCCTACGAGCAGTACTTC.

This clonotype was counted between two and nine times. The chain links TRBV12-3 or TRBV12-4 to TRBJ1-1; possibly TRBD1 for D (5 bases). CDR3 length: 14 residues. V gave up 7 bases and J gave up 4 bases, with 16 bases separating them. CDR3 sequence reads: CASTPRGGVTEAFF. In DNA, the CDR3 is TGTGCCAGCACCCCGCGCGGGGGGGTCACTGAAGCTTTCTTT.

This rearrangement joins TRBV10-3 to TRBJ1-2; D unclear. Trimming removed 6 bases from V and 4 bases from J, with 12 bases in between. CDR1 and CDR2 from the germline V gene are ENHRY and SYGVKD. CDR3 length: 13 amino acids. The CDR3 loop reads CAISQAPGYGYTF. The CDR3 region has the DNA TGTGCCATCAGCCAAGCACCGGGCTATGGCTACACCTTC.

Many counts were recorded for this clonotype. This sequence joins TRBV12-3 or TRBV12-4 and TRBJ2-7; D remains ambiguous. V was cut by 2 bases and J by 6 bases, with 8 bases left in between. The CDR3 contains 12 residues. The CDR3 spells CASSLITAEQYF. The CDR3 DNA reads TGTGCCAGCAGTTTAATTACTGCCGAGCAGTACTTC.